This T cell receptor beta chain was observed in a study of shared clonotypes between healthy human individuals. In the case of this clone: This sample also contains other DNA sequences that code for the same CDR3.

After removal of 0 bases from V and 4 bases from J, the junction contained 1 base not matched to a gene. Germline values: CDR1 SGDLS, CDR2 YYNGEE. The CDR3 runs to 14 residues. Sequencing used immunoSEQ multiplex PCR; TCRdb keeps in-frame clones, though not all of them. The sample records 950,000 to 1,100,000 clones, about 80% being singletons. The sequence was collected from a man aged 18-30 years in good health. Some clones in this sample may be carry-over from other donors' samples. Sequencing was performed on memory CD4+ T cells from PBMCs. Specified subset: CD45RA-negative fraction. The rearrangement joins TRBV9 to TRBJ2-7; 10 bases map to TRBD1. CDR3: CASSVGQGAYEQYF. DNA of the CDR3: TGTGCCAGCAGCGTAGGACAGGGGGCGTACGAGCAGTACTTC.